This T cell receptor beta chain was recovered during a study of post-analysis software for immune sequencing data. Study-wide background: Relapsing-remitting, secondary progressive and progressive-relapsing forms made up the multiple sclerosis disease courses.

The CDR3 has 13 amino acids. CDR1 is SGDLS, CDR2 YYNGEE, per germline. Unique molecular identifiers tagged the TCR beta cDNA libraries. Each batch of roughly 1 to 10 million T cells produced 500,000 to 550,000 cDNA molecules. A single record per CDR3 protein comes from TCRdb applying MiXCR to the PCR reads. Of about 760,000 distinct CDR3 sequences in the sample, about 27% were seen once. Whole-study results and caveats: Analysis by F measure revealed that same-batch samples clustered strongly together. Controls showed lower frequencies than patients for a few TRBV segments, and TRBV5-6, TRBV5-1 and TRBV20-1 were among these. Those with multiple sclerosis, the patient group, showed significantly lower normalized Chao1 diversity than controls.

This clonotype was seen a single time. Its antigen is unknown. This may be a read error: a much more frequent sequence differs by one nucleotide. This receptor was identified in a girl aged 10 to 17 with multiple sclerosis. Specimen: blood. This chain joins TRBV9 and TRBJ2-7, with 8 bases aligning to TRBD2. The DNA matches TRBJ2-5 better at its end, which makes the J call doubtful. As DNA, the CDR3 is TGTGCCAGCAGCGTCTCCGGGAGGGGGACCCAGTACTTC. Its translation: CASSVSGRGTQYF.